One and the same sample provided the 18 T cell receptor beta chains below, sequenced in a study of T-cell memory formation after mild COVID-19. In TCRdb, the 5' RACE reads were re-called with MiXCR into one record per CDR3 protein. Of a few hundred thousand distinct CDR3 sequences listed, roughly 24% are singletons. The specimen sequenced was PBMCs or a T cell subset sorted from them (not recorded which). These receptors were obtained from an adult woman who had mild COVID-19 (a few samples of this study predate the infection). Cell type and time point are not known.

The gene calls are TRBV7-9 and TRBJ2-7, with 7 bases identical to TRBD2. Germline trimming cut 1 base from V and 5 bases from J; bases unmatched to any gene: 2. This CDR3 comprises 13 residues. Germline V gene lookup returns CDR1 SEHNR and CDR2 FQNEAQ (reference sequence). The CDR3 sequence is CASSLGLADEQYF. The CDR3 coding sequence is TGTGCCAGCAGCTTAGGACTAGCCGACGAGCAGTACTTC.

The J gene is TRBJ2-4, the V gene TRBV5-1; D is undetermined. This CDR3 has 15 residues. V was pared by 0 bases and J by 10 bases, with 17 bases between. CDR1 and CDR2 from the germline V gene are SGHRS and YFSETQ. This CDR3 reads CASSLAPLQDPIQYF. DNA of the CDR3: TGCGCCAGCAGCTTGGCCCCGCTTCAGGATCCGATTCAGTACTTC.

The chain links TRBV7-8 to TRBJ2-5, with a weak D call TRBD2 (6 bases). The CDR3 is 15 residues long. Looked up from germline, CDR1 is SGHVS and CDR2 is FQNEAQ. Trimming pared 7 bases from V and 8 bases from J, leaving 23 bases between. The CDR3 DNA reads TGTGCCAGCACCCGGAGGGACTCTCTGAGAGAAACCCAGTACTTC. It is translated as CASTRRDSLRETQYF. The full variable domain, with the rest looked up from reference TRBV7-8 and TRBJ2-5, is GAGVSQSPRYKVAKRGQDVALRCDPISGHVSLFWYQQALGQGPEFLTYFQNEAQLDKSGLPSDRFFAERPEGSVSTLKIQRTQQEDSAVYLCASTRRDSLRETQYFGPGTRLLVL.

V is TRBV20-1 and J is TRBJ1-5; 8 bases match TRBD1. Unmatched junction bases numbered 5, after V lost 2 bases and J lost 2 bases. This CDR3 region has 15 residues. Germline V gene sequence: CDR1 DFQATT, CDR2 SNEGSKA (reference sequence). CDR3 region: CSARLDRVGNQPQHF. The CDR3 region has the DNA TGCAGTGCTAGACTGGACAGGGTTGGCAATCAGCCCCAGCATTTT.

V and J are TRBV6-6 and TRBJ1-1; D call uncertain. The germline CDR1 and CDR2 sequences are MNHNY and SVGAGI (reference sequence). The CDR3 contains 15 residues. Trimming stripped 0 bases from V and 1 base from J, with 9 bases between. The CDR3, as DNA: TGTGCCAGCAGTTACTCGGAAGGGAGGAACACTGAAGCTTTCTTT. Translated: CASSYSEGRNTEAFF.

The sample holds a few counts of this clonotype. For the CDR3, the DNA is TGTGCCAGCAGTTTAACGATTGGACAGGGGGCAGCGGAGTTCTTC. This encodes CASSLTIGQGAAEFF. The chain combines TRBV27 with TRBJ2-1, with TRBD1 matching 11 bases. Germline CDR1 and CDR2: MNHEY and SMNVEV (reference sequence). This CDR3 is built from 15 residues. The V segment lost 2 bases and the J segment 14 bases; nucleotides outside the gene matches: 11.

The CDR3 DNA sequence: TGTGCCAGCAGTTACTTCGCGGCTAGCAGCTACAATGAGCAGTTCTTC. Translating it yields CASSYFAASSYNEQFF. J is TRBJ2-1 and V is TRBV6-2 or TRBV6-3; the D gene is possibly TRBD2 (5 bases). Germline lookup yields CDR1 MNHEY and CDR2 SVGEGT. V lost 1 base and J 3 bases, leaving 13 bases between the germline ends. The CDR3 runs to 16 residues.

J is TRBJ2-1 and V is TRBV4-2; 7 bases fit TRBD1. The CDR3 totals 18 residues. Unmatched junction bases numbered 14, after V lost 3 bases and J lost 3 bases. Germline loops: CDR1 LGHNA, CDR2 YNFKEQ. The CDR3: CASSHPRQGVRGYNEQFF. CDR3 DNA sequence: TGTGCCAGCAGCCACCCTAGACAGGGAGTTCGGGGCTACAATGAGCAGTTCTTC.

This clonotype turned up a few times. The rearrangement uses TRBV7-2 and TRBJ2-3, with 7 bases fitting TRBD2. The CDR3 consists of 17 residues. After removal of 2 bases from V and 5 bases from J, the junction contained 13 bases not matched to a gene. Germline CDR1 is SGHTA and CDR2 is FQGNSA. In DNA form, the CDR3 reads TGTGCCAGCAGCTTAAAGTCCCGCGGGAGACTACAAGATACGCAGTATTTT. Its protein product is CASSLKSRGRLQDTQYF.

This clonotype has only a few counts. V gene TRBV12-3 or TRBV12-4 combines with J gene TRBJ2-5; possibly TRBD1 or TRBD2 for D (5 bases each). This CDR3 contains 14 residues. Trimming removed 8 bases from V and 5 bases from J, with 18 bases in between. In DNA form, the CDR3 reads TGTGCCAGCGCCTTAGGGGAGACGAGGGAGACCCAGTACTTC. This translates into CASALGETRETQYF.

The rearrangement links TRBV30 to TRBJ1-2, with a weak D call TRBD1 (5 bases). Trimming pared 2 bases from V and 8 bases from J, leaving 15 bases between. This CDR3 region has 13 residues. CDR1 and CDR2 (germline): GTSNPN, SVGIG (reference sequence). The CDR3 coding sequence is TGTGCCTGGAGTCCTCGGACATGGATAGGCTACACCTTC. Its translation is CAWSPRTWIGYTF.

The chain joins TRBV6-5 to TRBJ1-1; no clear D gene. The V gene's germline CDR1 is MNHEY and CDR2 SVGAGI. The CDR3 covers 12 residues. The V end lost 6 bases, the J end lost 8 bases, and 13 bases lay between the germline ends. The CDR3 DNA is TGTGCCAGCAGGCGTCCAGAGTGGGAAGCTTTCTTT. It codes for CASRRPEWEAFF.

The sample holds a few counts of this clonotype. J is TRBJ2-7 and V is TRBV5-1; D is uncertain. The CDR3 has 15 amino acids. Trimming stripped 4 bases from V and 0 bases from J, with 14 bases between. Germline CDR1 is SGHRS and CDR2 is YFSETQ. In DNA, the CDR3 is TGCGCCAGCAGCCTAGATCGCCGTAACTCCTACGAGCAGTACTTC. Residues: CASSLDRRNSYEQYF.

The genes are TRBV20-1 and TRBJ2-7; D gene unclear. Trimming shortened V by 5 bases and J by 4 bases, and 12 bases separated the two germline ends. Per germline, CDR1 DFQATT and CDR2 SNEGSKA (reference sequence). CDR3 length: 12 amino acids. This chain's CDR3 is CSAARKGYEQYF. Here the CDR3 DNA reads TGCAGTGCTGCCCGTAAAGGGTACGAGCAGTACTTC.

V and J are TRBV3-1 and TRBJ1-3; a possible D gene is TRBD1 (5 bases). Germline-derived CDR1 and CDR2 are LGHDT and YNNKEL (reference sequence). The CDR3 length is 16 residues. The V end was cut by 0 bases, the J end by 0 bases, with 9 bases between. CDR3 nucleotides: TGTGCCAGCAGCCAAGAGGGACTCACCTCTGGAAACACCATATATTTT. It codes for CASSQEGLTSGNTIYF.

This clonotype was detected only a few times. This chain uses TRBV4-1 with TRBJ2-5; no definite D call. The CDR3 consists of 13 residues. Looked up from germline, CDR1 is MGHRA and CDR2 is YSYEKL. V was cut by 8 bases and J by 2 bases, with 12 bases left in between. CDR3 sequence: CASLGLGQETQYF. CDR3 coding DNA: TGCGCCAGCCTTGGGCTGGGGCAAGAGACCCAGTACTTC.

This clonotype was counted a single time. This chain links TRBV5-1 with TRBJ2-7, with D possibly being TRBD2 (6 bases). Trimming shortened V by 4 bases and J by 3 bases, and 17 bases separated the two germline ends. Germline CDR1 SGHRS, CDR2 YFSETQ. This CDR3 has 15 residues. The DNA of the CDR3 is TGCGCCAGCAGCGTTGCGGGGCAGGGTTACTACGAGCAGTACTTC. Encoded protein: CASSVAGQGYYEQYF.

This clonotype was recorded a few times. The rearrangement uses TRBV4-1 and TRBJ2-7; TRBD1 matches 9 bases. Germline V lookup: CDR1 MGHRA, CDR2 YSYEKL. The CDR3 is 16 residues long. After removal of 4 bases from V and 4 bases from J, the junction contained 11 bases not matched to a gene. Here the CDR3 reads CASSPRVGTGLYEQYF. The CDR3 DNA is TGCGCCAGCAGCCCAAGGGTGGGGACAGGGCTGTACGAGCAGTACTTC.